The rows below give T cell receptor beta chains drawn from one sample of a study of blood T cells in healthy people across ages. From the 5' RACE reads, TCRdb called clonotypes with MiXCR, one entry per CDR3 protein. The table has a few hundred thousand distinct CDR3 sequences, around 27% seen once; the top ten hold approximately 30%. The sample consisted of blood. The receptors derive from a woman between 65 and 79 years old in good health. Both conserved end residues are part of each CDR3. Fields, in order: D gene, V gene, J gene, clone size, CDR3 protein, CDR3 DNA. The D gene is left open where the match is weak. Not all rows give a size; the values are once, few, many and, for expanded clones, a class.

d_gene: NA
v_gene: TRBV5-1
j_gene: TRBJ1-4
abundance: NA
CDR3aa: CASSLEAGKEKLFF
CDR3nt: TGCGCCAGCAGCTTGGAGGCAGGGAAAGAAAAACTGTTTTTT

d_gene: NA
v_gene: TRBV20-1
j_gene: TRBJ2-1
abundance: NA
CDR3aa: CSAKRQDSYNEQFF
CDR3nt: TGCAGTGCCAAAAGACAGGACTCCTACAATGAGCAGTTCTTC

d_gene: NA
v_gene: TRBV7-2
j_gene: TRBJ2-3
abundance: NA
CDR3aa: CASTPEPKDTQYF
CDR3nt: TGTGCCAGCACCCCGGAACCAAAAGATACGCAGTATTTT

d_gene: TRBD2
v_gene: TRBV28
j_gene: TRBJ2-7
abundance: NA
CDR3aa: CASSGAGEGGYEQYF
CDR3nt: TGTGCCAGCAGTGGAGCGGGAGAGGGGGGCTACGAGCAGTACTTC

d_gene: TRBD2
v_gene: TRBV7-2
j_gene: TRBJ2-7
abundance: NA
CDR3aa: CASSSGGSCEQYF
CDR3nt: TGTGCCAGCAGCTCTGGCGGGAGCTGCGAGCAGTACTTC

d_gene: NA
v_gene: TRBV12-3/TRBV12-4
j_gene: TRBJ2-1
abundance: NA
CDR3aa: CASSLGGYSEQFF
CDR3nt: TGTGCCAGCAGTTTAGGGGGCTACAGTGAGCAGTTCTTC

d_gene: NA
v_gene: TRBV29-1
j_gene: TRBJ1-2
abundance: NA
CDR3aa: CSVLDMTGSDLFGYGYTF
CDR3nt: TGCAGCGTTCTCGACATGACAGGTTCGGACTTGTTTGGCTATGGCTACACCTTC

d_gene: NA
v_gene: TRBV13
j_gene: TRBJ2-5
abundance: NA
CDR3aa: CASSSRDQETQYF
CDR3nt: TGTGCCAGCAGCTCCCGGGACCAAGAGACCCAGTACTTC

d_gene: NA
v_gene: TRBV5-1
j_gene: TRBJ2-5
abundance: few
CDR3aa: CASSWEQGTKTQYF
CDR3nt: TGCGCCAGCAGCTGGGAACAGGGTACAAAGACCCAGTACTTC

d_gene: TRBD2
v_gene: TRBV29-1
j_gene: TRBJ2-4
abundance: few
CDR3aa: CSVKGLAGGPPLGNIQYF
CDR3nt: TGCAGCGTCAAGGGACTAGCGGGAGGGCCCCCCTTAGGAAACATTCAGTACTTC

d_gene: NA
v_gene: TRBV7-9
j_gene: TRBJ2-4
abundance: NA
CDR3aa: CASSPNKNIQYF
CDR3nt: TGTGCCAGCAGCCCCAATAAAAACATTCAGTACTTC

d_gene: NA
v_gene: TRBV5-1
j_gene: TRBJ2-6
abundance: few
CDR3aa: CASSPRLGTFQLSGANVLTF
CDR3nt: TGCGCCAGCAGCCCAAGGTTAGGGACTTTCCAACTCTCTGGGGCCAACGTCCTGACTTTC

d_gene: NA
v_gene: TRBV7-3
j_gene: TRBJ1-1
abundance: NA
CDR3aa: CASSLDMNTEAFF
CDR3nt: TGTGCCAGCAGCTTGGACATGAACACTGAAGCTTTCTTT

d_gene: TRBD1
v_gene: TRBV3-1
j_gene: TRBJ1-1
abundance: many
CDR3aa: CASSQDLGGGQKAFF
CDR3nt: TGTGCCAGCAGCCAAGATCTGGGAGGGGGACAGAAAGCTTTCTTT

d_gene: NA
v_gene: TRBV9
j_gene: TRBJ1-3
abundance: few
CDR3aa: CASSVGPATGNTIYF
CDR3nt: TGTGCCAGCAGCGTAGGTCCAGCCACTGGAAACACCATATATTTT

d_gene: NA
v_gene: TRBV29-1
j_gene: TRBJ2-4
abundance: many
CDR3aa: CSVEGGTKNIQYF
CDR3nt: TGCAGCGTGGAGGGTGGTACCAAAAACATTCAGTACTTC

d_gene: NA
v_gene: TRBV7-8
j_gene: TRBJ2-1
abundance: few
CDR3aa: CASSLVAFSSYSEQFF
CDR3nt: TGTGCCAGCAGCTTAGTGGCCTTCAGCTCCTACAGTGAGCAGTTCTTC

d_gene: TRBD1
v_gene: TRBV4-2
j_gene: TRBJ1-2
abundance: NA
CDR3aa: CASSLEGASGYGYTF
CDR3nt: TGTGCCAGCAGCCTGGAGGGGGCTTCAGGCTATGGCTACACCTTC

d_gene: NA
v_gene: TRBV2
j_gene: TRBJ2-5
abundance: many
CDR3aa: CASSPRVLRDLQETQYF
CDR3nt: TGTGCCAGCAGTCCTCGTGTTCTCCGGGACCTCCAAGAGACCCAGTACTTC

d_gene: NA
v_gene: TRBV7-2
j_gene: TRBJ2-4
abundance: NA
CDR3aa: CASSSNQAKNIQYF
CDR3nt: TGTGCCAGCAGCTCCAACCAAGCCAAAAACATTCAGTACTTC

d_gene: NA
v_gene: TRBV20-1
j_gene: TRBJ2-3
abundance: NA
CDR3aa: CSARWLTGTTQYF
CDR3nt: TGCAGTGCTAGATGGTTGACCGGGACAACGCAGTATTTT

d_gene: NA
v_gene: TRBV27
j_gene: TRBJ2-7
abundance: NA
CDR3aa: CASRPGRSDYEQYF
CDR3nt: TGTGCCAGCAGACCCGGACGGAGCGACTACGAGCAGTACTTC

d_gene: TRBD2
v_gene: TRBV7-2
j_gene: TRBJ2-1
abundance: NA
CDR3aa: CASSSPNSGSGNEQFF
CDR3nt: TGTGCCAGCAGCTCCCCCAATAGCGGGAGTGGGAATGAGCAGTTCTTC

d_gene: NA
v_gene: TRBV6-2/TRBV6-3
j_gene: TRBJ1-2
abundance: NA
CDR3aa: CASSRGRRGNGYTF
CDR3nt: TGTGCCAGCAGTCGGGGGCGCAGGGGTAATGGCTACACCTTC

d_gene: NA
v_gene: TRBV28
j_gene: TRBJ2-7
abundance: many
CDR3aa: CASSSAGTVNYEQYF
CDR3nt: TGTGCCAGCAGTAGTGCCGGGACTGTTAACTACGAGCAGTACTTC

d_gene: NA
v_gene: TRBV4-1
j_gene: TRBJ1-5
abundance: few
CDR3aa: CASSQDQGWQPQHF
CDR3nt: TGCGCCAGCAGCCAAGATCAGGGATGGCAGCCCCAGCATTTT

d_gene: NA
v_gene: TRBV7-2
j_gene: TRBJ2-1
abundance: many
CDR3aa: CASSLREKGNEQFF
CDR3nt: TGTGCCAGCAGCTTACGGGAGAAAGGAAATGAGCAGTTCTTC

d_gene: NA
v_gene: TRBV5-1
j_gene: TRBJ2-7
abundance: NA
CDR3aa: CASSERDSGEQYF
CDR3nt: TGCGCCAGCAGTGAGAGAGACAGCGGCGAGCAGTACTTC

d_gene: NA
v_gene: TRBV20-1
j_gene: TRBJ1-1
abundance: few
CDR3aa: CSARWENTEAFF
CDR3nt: TGCAGTGCTAGATGGGAGAACACTGAAGCTTTCTTT